This TCR beta chain was found in a study of T cell repertoires in cytomegalovirus infection. CDR3 length equals 16 residues. V was trimmed by 5 bases and J by 0 bases, leaving 14 bases between them. Germline CDR1 is MNHNS and CDR2 is SASEGT. TCRdb passed the reads through MiXCR, listing each CDR3 protein once. The table has about 260,000 distinct CDR3 sequences, about 13% seen once. The TCR comes from a human donor in good health (CMV status not recorded). Some clones in this sample may be carry-over from other donors' samples. The source material was PBMCs. J is TRBJ2-1 and V is TRBV6-1; D may be TRBD2 (6 bases). This CDR3 reads CASSSRAGFSYNEQFF. The CDR3 DNA sequence: TGTGCCAGCAGTTCCAGAGCGGGTTTCTCCTACAATGAGCAGTTCTTC.